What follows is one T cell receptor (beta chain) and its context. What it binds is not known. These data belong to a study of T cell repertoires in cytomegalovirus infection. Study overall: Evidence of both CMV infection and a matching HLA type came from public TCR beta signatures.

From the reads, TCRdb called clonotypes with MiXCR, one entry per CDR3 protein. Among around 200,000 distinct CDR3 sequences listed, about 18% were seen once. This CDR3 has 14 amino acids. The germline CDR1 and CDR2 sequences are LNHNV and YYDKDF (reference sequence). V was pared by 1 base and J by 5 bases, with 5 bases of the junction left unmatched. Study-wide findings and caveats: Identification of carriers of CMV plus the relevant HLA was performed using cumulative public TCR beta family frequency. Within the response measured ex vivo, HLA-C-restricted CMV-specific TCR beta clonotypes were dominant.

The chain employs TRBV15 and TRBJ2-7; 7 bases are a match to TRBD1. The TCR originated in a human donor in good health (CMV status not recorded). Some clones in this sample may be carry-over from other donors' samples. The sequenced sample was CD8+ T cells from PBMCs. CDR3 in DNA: TGTGCCACCAGCAGAGGGACAGGCCGGGACGAGCAGTACTTC. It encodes CATSRGTGRDEQYF.